This T cell receptor (beta chain) derives from a study of shared clonotypes between healthy human individuals. Background on the study: Three CD4 naive, three CD4 memory, two CD8 naive and one CD8 memory plate were used per donor. Study-wide points: Clonotypes that were shared across four donors made up 4% to 6% of naive CD4 clonotypes.

Profiled with immunoSEQ multiplex PCR; TCRdb holds only in-frame clones, not every one. The repertoire holds roughly 1 million clones, with under 80% as singletons. The sample holds one count of this clone. Its antigen is unidentified. Donors were Caucasian adults residing in Nashville, Tennessee, USA. From CD4+ cells came CD45RA+ naive and CD45RA-negative memory subsets. The sample taken for sequencing was memory CD4+ T cells sorted from blood. Noted subset: CD45RA-negative fraction. The source of this sequence is a young man in good health.

The CDR3 reads CASAGQGWDMNTEAFF. CDR3 in DNA: TGTGCCAGCGCTGGACAGGGCTGGGATATGAACACTGAAGCTTTCTTT. The rearrangement joins TRBV27 to TRBJ1-1, with 8 bases aligning to TRBD1. CDR3 length: 16 residues. The germline V gene encodes CDR1 MNHEY and CDR2 SMNVEV (reference sequence). The V gene end was trimmed by 8 bases and the J gene end by 0 bases; junction bases not matched to a gene: 11.